This passage covers 30 T cell receptor beta chains from one sample sequenced in a study of T cells in Graves' hyperthyroidism and ophthalmopathy. Amplification targeted TCR beta CDR3 regions from RNA transcripts. HTBI primers were the set used in a first-round RT-PCR of the TCR CDR3. TCRdb reprocessed the multiplex PCR reads via MiXCR and lists one record per CDR3 protein. The sample shows about 640,000 distinct CDR3 sequences, about a fifth of them seen only once. Sequencing was carried out using blood. These receptors were taken from a man aged 25-40 years with Graves' ophthalmopathy.

This clonotype was recorded many times. V and J are TRBV20-1 and TRBJ1-4, with 7 bases fitting TRBD1. The germline CDR1 and CDR2 sequences are DFQATT and SNEGSKA (reference sequence). CDR3 length equals 14 residues. Unmatched junction bases numbered 6, after V lost 1 base and J lost 7 bases. CDR3 in amino acids: CSARVGGASEKLFF. In DNA, the CDR3 is TGCAGTGCTAGAGTAGGGGGCGCGAGTGAAAAACTGTTTTTT.

This clonotype was observed a handful of times. The chain uses TRBV12-3 or TRBV12-4 and TRBJ2-1; 14 bases are a match to TRBD2. The CDR3 loop spans 16 amino acids. The V and J ends lost 5 bases and 7 bases, in that order; junction bases with no gene match: 7. The CDR3 reads CASSTTSGRAWNEQFF. For the CDR3, the DNA is TGTGCCAGCAGTACGACTAGCGGGAGGGCCTGGAATGAGCAGTTCTTC.

V and J are TRBV3-1 and TRBJ1-6; D not resolved. Trimming removed 1 base at V and 7 bases at J, with 14 bases between. The length of the CDR3 is 16 residues. Germline CDR1 reads LGHDT; CDR2 reads YNNKEL (reference sequence). CDR3 loop: CASSQGWTLQNSPLHF. CDR3 sequence (DNA): TGTGCCAGCAGCCAAGGGTGGACCCTACAGAATTCACCCCTCCACTTT.

In regard to this clonotype: A read error may explain this, as a much larger clone is one base away. The chain employs TRBV7-2 and TRBJ2-3; 8 bases agree with TRBD2. The ends lost 0 bases at V and 5 bases at J; junction bases unmatched: 10. CDR1 is SGHTA and CDR2 is FQGNSA in the germline V gene. The CDR3 length is 17 residues. In DNA form, the CDR3 reads TGTGCCAGCAGCTTAGCCGGGTTGACTAGCGAAGGAGATACGCAGTATTTT. Translation gives CASSLAGLTSEGDTQYF.

In its sample, this clonotype was seen many times. The chain has TRBV11-2 and TRBJ2-7; possible D gene TRBD2, 6 bases. The CDR3 totals 14 residues. Germline V gene lookup returns CDR1 SGHAT and CDR2 FQNNGV. The V gene lost 5 bases and the J gene lost 4 bases, with 15 bases spanning the gap. CDR3 amino acids: CASSPPGGIYEQYF. The DNA for the CDR3 is TGTGCCAGCAGCCCTCCGGGCGGGATTTACGAGCAGTACTTC.

Notes on this clonotype: At one end the junction does not follow the germline gene, possibly because of a read error. The chain combines TRBV2 with TRBJ1-2; D is unclear. This CDR3 has 14 amino acids. Per germline, CDR1 SNHLY and CDR2 FYNNEI. CDR3 in amino acids: CASSEGTRYYGYTF. CDR3 nucleotide sequence: TGTGCCAGTAGTGAGGGAACACGCTACTATGGCTACACCTTC.

This clonotype was found a few times. V gene TRBV29-1 combines with J gene TRBJ2-3; 9 bases fit TRBD2. After removal of 4 bases from V and 2 bases from J, the junction contained 4 bases not matched to a gene. The germline V gene has CDR1 SQVTM and CDR2 ANQGSEA. This CDR3 region has 14 residues. CDR3 coding DNA: TGCAGCGTTGGTCTAGCGGGGTCCACAGATACGCAGTATTTT. Translating it yields CSVGLAGSTDTQYF.

This clonotype was seen ten or more times. V and J are TRBV5-1 and TRBJ2-1, with D tentatively TRBD1 or TRBD2 (5 bases each). Deletions cut 6 bases from V and 5 bases from J, with 9 bases between. This CDR3 contains 12 residues. Per the germline V gene, CDR1 is SGHRS and CDR2 is YFSETQ. The CDR3 is CASTRDDNEQFF. In nucleotides, the CDR3 is TGCGCCAGCACCAGGGACGACAATGAGCAGTTCTTC.

V gene TRBV27 combines with J gene TRBJ1-1, with D hard to call. This CDR3 is 14 amino acids long. From germline, CDR1 is MNHEY and CDR2 SMNVEV (reference sequence). V was cut by 4 bases and J by 3 bases, with 12 bases left in between. The CDR3 DNA is TGTGCCAGCAGTTCCGACGGATTATACACTGAAGCTTTCTTT. It yields the protein CASSSDGLYTEAFF.

This clonotype was seen repeatedly, ten times or more. V is TRBV11-2 and J is TRBJ2-7; 7 nucleotides align to TRBD1. V lost 5 bases to trimming and J lost 1 base; unmatched junction nucleotides: 5. The CDR3 covers 14 residues. Per germline, CDR1 SGHAT and CDR2 FQNNGV. The CDR3 sequence: CASSPSGQSYEQYF. The DNA for the CDR3 is TGTGCCAGCAGCCCTTCGGGACAGTCCTACGAGCAGTACTTC.

This clonotype came up a few times. The chain combines TRBV20-1 with TRBJ2-2, with D unclear. Trimming cost V 0 bases and J 2 bases, with 4 bases left between them. Germline values: CDR1 DFQATT, CDR2 SNEGSKA (reference sequence). The CDR3 has 13 residues. The CDR3 nucleotides read TGCAGTGCTAGAGATTATAACACCGGGGAGCTGTTTTTT. Its protein is CSARDYNTGELFF.

The chain has TRBV6-2 or TRBV6-3 and TRBJ2-3, with D perhaps being TRBD1 or TRBD2 (6 bases each). The CDR3 runs to 17 residues. Per the germline V gene, CDR1 is MNHEY and CDR2 is SVGEGT. The V end was cut by 10 bases, the J end by 3 bases, with 26 bases between. This CDR3 is CATVPHHGGKITDTQYF. Written as DNA, the CDR3 is TGTGCCACCGTACCCCACCACGGGGGCAAAATTACAGATACGCAGTATTTT.

A few counts support this clonotype. The rearrangement uses TRBV28 and TRBJ2-7; D is unresolved. CDR3 length: 13 amino acids. Germline-derived CDR1 and CDR2 are MDHEN and SYDVKM. Between the trimmed V and J ends, which lost 4 bases and 6 bases, there was a span of 13 bases. In DNA, the CDR3 is TGTGCCAGCAGTTCGGGTCCATCCCCCGAGCAGTACTTC. Encoded protein: CASSSGPSPEQYF.

V and J are TRBV6-1 and TRBJ1-5, with D perhaps TRBD1 (6 bases). The CDR3 is 15 residues long. V was clipped by 1 base and J by 6 bases, with 13 bases between them. Germline V gene lookup returns CDR1 MNHNS and CDR2 SASEGT. The CDR3 loop reads CASSEVGGAGQPQHF. CDR3 DNA: TGTGCCAGCAGTGAAGTAGGGGGGGCTGGTCAGCCCCAGCATTTT.

The V gene is TRBV30, the J gene TRBJ2-3; 8 bases match TRBD2. Trimming took 2 bases from V and 0 from J; bases not matched to a gene: 7. Germline V gene lookup returns CDR1 GTSNPN and CDR2 SVGIG (reference sequence). This CDR3 region has 16 residues. The CDR3 coding sequence is TGTGCCTGGAGTTTAGCGGGATCTCTTAGCACAGATACGCAGTATTTT. It codes for CAWSLAGSLSTDTQYF. The full variable domain, its missing parts supplied by reference TRBV30 and TRBJ2-3, is SQTIHQWPATLVQPVGSPLSLECTVEGTSNPNLYWYRQAAGRGLQLLFYSVGIGQISSEVPQNLSASRPQDRQFILSSKKLLLSDSGFYLCAWSLAGSLSTDTQYFGPGTRLTVL.

The chain links TRBV20-1 to TRBJ2-7; D might be TRBD2 (6 bases). Germline assignment: CDR1 DFQATT and CDR2 SNEGSKA (reference sequence). The germline V and J ends were trimmed by 1 base and 0 bases, with 10 bases remaining between them. The CDR3 is 14 residues long. The CDR3 reads CSARAGGISYEQYF. CDR3 in DNA: TGCAGTGCTAGAGCTGGCGGGATCTCCTACGAGCAGTACTTC.

This clonotype was seen only a few times. The chain combines TRBV5-1 with TRBJ2-7, with a possible D match to TRBD2 (6 bases). The germline gives CDR1 SGHRS, CDR2 YFSETQ. V lost 1 base and J lost 0, with 14 bases in between. There are 16 residues in the CDR3. Here the CDR3 DNA reads TGCGCCAGCAGCTTGATGACGGGGGTTAGCTCCTACGAGCAGTACTTC. Translation: CASSLMTGVSSYEQYF.

As for this clonotype: The junction departs from germline at one end; a sequencing error may be responsible. The V gene is TRBV6-2 or TRBV6-3, the J gene TRBJ2-5; maybe TRBD2 (6 bases). This CDR3 spans 15 amino acids. The V gene's germline CDR1 is MNHEY and CDR2 SVGEGT. In DNA, the CDR3 is TGTGCCAGCGAACAGTCGGTTGGACGGAGGGAGAGCCAGTACTTC. It codes for CASEQSVGRRESQYF.

This chain uses TRBV6-2 or TRBV6-3 with TRBJ1-5; D perhaps matches TRBD1 (5 bases). V was clipped by 6 bases and J by 2 bases, with 14 bases between them. From germline, CDR1 is MNHEY and CDR2 SVGEGT. The CDR3 sequence is 15 residues long. As DNA, the CDR3 is TGTGCCAGCAGCTTGAGGGGACCGGGCAATCAGCCCCAGCATTTT. This codes for CASSLRGPGNQPQHF.

This clonotype was observed a few times. The chain joins TRBV19 to TRBJ1-1; tentatively, D is TRBD1 (6 bases). The V gene lost 6 bases and the J gene lost 5 bases, with 25 bases spanning the gap. CDR3 length equals 17 residues. CDR1 and CDR2 from the germline V gene are LNHDA and SQIVND (reference sequence). CDR3 nucleotides: TGTGCCAGTAGGACCGACAGGACCCAAGTCAAAGGTACTGAAGCTTTCTTT. It is translated as CASRTDRTQVKGTEAFF.

The chain recombines TRBV5-5 with TRBJ2-2; D ambiguous. The CDR3 spans 15 residues. V was cut by 4 bases and J by 2 bases, with 12 bases left in between. The germline V gene has CDR1 SGHKS and CDR2 YYEKEE (reference sequence). CDR3 nucleotide sequence: TGTGCCAGCAGCCCCACGGACGGTAACACCGGGGAGCTGTTTTTT. This codes for CASSPTDGNTGELFF.

The rearrangement uses TRBV5-5 and TRBJ1-4; tentative D call: TRBD1 (6 bases). CDR3 size: 13 residues. V shed 1 base and J shed 8 bases, with 9 bases lying between them. From germline, CDR1 is SGHKS and CDR2 YYEKEE (reference sequence). The CDR3 spells CASSLRGQEKLFF. The DNA of the CDR3 is TGTGCCAGCAGCTTGCGGGGGCAGGAAAAACTGTTTTTT. Complete variable domain (other parts from reference TRBV5-5 and TRBJ1-4): DAGVTQSPTHLIKTRGQQVTLRCSPISGHKSVSWYQQVLGQGPQFIFQYYEKEERGRGNFPDRFSARQFPNYSSELNVNALLLGDSALYLCASSLRGQEKLFFGSGTQLSVL.

This clonotype was seen a single time. The chain is built from TRBV15 and TRBJ2-3; D may be TRBD2 (5 bases). The CDR3 contains 17 residues. CDR1 is LNHNV, CDR2 YYDKDF, per germline (reference sequence). Trimming left V 0 bases short and J 0 bases short, with 13 bases between. The CDR3 sequence: CATSRDPKSGSTDTQYF. The CDR3 DNA sequence: TGTGCCACCAGCAGAGACCCCAAAAGCGGAAGCACAGATACGCAGTATTTT.

V and J are TRBV4-3 and TRBJ2-3; D is tentatively TRBD1 or TRBD2 (5 bases each). In germline, CDR1 is LGHNA, CDR2 YSLEER. With 0 bases removed from V and 0 bases from J, the gap between germline ends came to 10 bases. This CDR3 has 16 amino acids. The CDR3: CASSQDGGPSTDTQYF. DNA for the CDR3: TGCGCCAGCAGCCAAGATGGGGGACCGAGCACAGATACGCAGTATTTT.

This chain connects TRBV6-1 to TRBJ2-7, with 12 bases matching TRBD2. The CDR3 covers 16 residues. CDR1 is MNHNS, CDR2 SASEGT, per germline. Trimming removed 5 bases from V and 9 bases from J; junction bases left unmatched: 14. The CDR3 nucleotides are TGTGCCAGCAGTCTCCAACTAGCGGGAGGCCCCGGAGGGCAGTACTTC. It translates to CASSLQLAGGPGGQYF.

V usage is TRBV29-1 and J usage is TRBJ2-7; no clear D. CDR3 length: 11 amino acids. The germline CDR1 and CDR2 sequences are SQVTM and ANQGSEA. The V and J ends lost 5 bases and 2 bases respectively, with 7 bases between them. CDR3 protein: CSVIITYEQYF. In nucleotides, the CDR3 is TGCAGCGTTATTATTACCTACGAGCAGTACTTC.

The sample holds many counts of this clonotype. This chain connects TRBV7-9 to TRBJ1-1; 8 bases line up with TRBD1. With 5 bases clipped from V and 0 bases from J, the junction kept 2 bases outside the gene matches. The CDR3 loop spans 14 amino acids. Germline V CDR1 and CDR2: SEHNR, FQNEAQ (reference sequence). CDR3 protein: CASSPGQVNTEAFF. The CDR3 DNA follows: TGTGCCAGCAGCCCGGGACAGGTGAACACTGAAGCTTTCTTT.

This clonotype was counted many times. V and J are TRBV3-1 and TRBJ1-2, with D perhaps TRBD1 (5 bases). The germline CDR1 and CDR2 sequences are LGHDT and YNNKEL (reference sequence). V lost 4 bases to trimming and J lost 0 bases, with 12 bases between them. This CDR3 spans 15 amino acids. The CDR3 sequence: CASSPGTAANYGYTF. The CDR3, as DNA: TGTGCCAGCAGCCCAGGGACGGCAGCTAACTATGGCTACACCTTC.

This clonotype was seen at least ten times. V is TRBV5-1 and J is TRBJ1-1; D uncertain. This CDR3 has 13 amino acids. V was trimmed by 1 base and J by 5 bases, leaving 9 bases between them. The germline V gene encodes CDR1 SGHRS and CDR2 YFSETQ. The CDR3 nucleotides are TGCGCCAGCAGCTTGAAGGGAGCAACTGAAGCTTTCTTT. This sequence encodes CASSLKGATEAFF.

In its sample, this clonotype was seen a few times. The chain joins TRBV5-1 to TRBJ2-1, with 8 bases fitting TRBD1. The V segment lost 0 bases and the J segment 8 bases; nucleotides outside the gene matches: 13. CDR3 length: 17 residues. Germline lookup yields CDR1 SGHRS and CDR2 YFSETQ. The CDR3 spells CASSLAPTGVGSHEQFF. The CDR3, as DNA: TGCGCCAGCAGCTTGGCGCCGACAGGGGTGGGCTCCCATGAGCAGTTCTTC.